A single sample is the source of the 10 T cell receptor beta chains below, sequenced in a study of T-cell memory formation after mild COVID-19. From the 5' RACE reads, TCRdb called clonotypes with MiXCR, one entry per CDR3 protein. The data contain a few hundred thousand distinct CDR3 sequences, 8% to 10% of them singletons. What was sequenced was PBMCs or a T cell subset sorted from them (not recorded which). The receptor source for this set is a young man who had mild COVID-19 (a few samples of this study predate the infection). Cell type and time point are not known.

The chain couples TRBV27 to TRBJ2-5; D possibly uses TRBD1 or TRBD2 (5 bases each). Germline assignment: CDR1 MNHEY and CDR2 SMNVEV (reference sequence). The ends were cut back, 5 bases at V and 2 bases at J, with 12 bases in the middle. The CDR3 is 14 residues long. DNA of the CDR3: TGTGCCAGCAGTACACATGAGGGGCAAGAGACCCAGTACTTC. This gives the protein CASSTHEGQETQYF.

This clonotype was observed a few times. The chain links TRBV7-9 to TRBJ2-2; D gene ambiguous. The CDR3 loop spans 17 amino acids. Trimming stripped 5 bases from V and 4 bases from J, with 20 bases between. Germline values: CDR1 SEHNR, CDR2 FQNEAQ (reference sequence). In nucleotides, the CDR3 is TGTGCCAGCAGCCCCCTCCCTGGGCTCGGGCGCACCGGGGAGCTGTTTTTT. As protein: CASSPLPGLGRTGELFF. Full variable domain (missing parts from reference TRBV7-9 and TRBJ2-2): DTGVSQNPRHKITKRGQNVTFRCDPISEHNRLYWYRQTLGQGPEFLTYFQNEAQLEKSRLLSDRFSAERPKGSFSTLEIQRTEQGDSAMYLCASSPLPGLGRTGELFFGEGSRLTVL.

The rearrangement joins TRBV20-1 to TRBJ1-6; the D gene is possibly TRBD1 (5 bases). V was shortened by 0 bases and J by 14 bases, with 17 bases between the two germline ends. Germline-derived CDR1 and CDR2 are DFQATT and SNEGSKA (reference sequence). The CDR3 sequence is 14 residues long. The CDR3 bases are TGCAGTGCTAGAGAAGAGGGGCTCGATAGGTCCCTCCACTTT. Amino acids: CSAREEGLDRSLHF.

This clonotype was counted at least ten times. The chain's CDR3 is CASSMTGEAEAFF. The CDR3 DNA is TGTGCCAGCAGCATGACAGGGGAGGCTGAAGCTTTCTTT. V is TRBV9 and J is TRBJ1-1; 8 bases align to TRBD1. There are 13 residues in the CDR3. CDR1 is SGDLS, CDR2 YYNGEE, per germline. V lost 4 bases to trimming and J lost 6 bases; unmatched junction nucleotides: 5.

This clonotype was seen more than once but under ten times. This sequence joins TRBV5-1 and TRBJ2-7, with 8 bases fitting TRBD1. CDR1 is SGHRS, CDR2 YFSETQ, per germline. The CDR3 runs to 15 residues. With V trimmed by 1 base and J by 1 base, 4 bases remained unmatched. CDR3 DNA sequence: TGCGCCAGCAGCTTGACGACAGGGGCATCCTACGAGCAGTACTTC. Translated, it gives CASSLTTGASYEQYF.

The CDR3 loop is CSASPGTEVNEQFF. CDR3 coding DNA: TGCAGTGCTAGCCCCGGGACAGAAGTCAATGAGCAGTTCTTC. The chain recombines TRBV20-1 with TRBJ2-1, with TRBD1 matching over 7 bases. Germline-derived CDR1 and CDR2 are DFQATT and SNEGSKA (reference sequence). Trimming took 3 bases from V and 6 from J; bases not matched to a gene: 8. This CDR3 comprises 14 residues.

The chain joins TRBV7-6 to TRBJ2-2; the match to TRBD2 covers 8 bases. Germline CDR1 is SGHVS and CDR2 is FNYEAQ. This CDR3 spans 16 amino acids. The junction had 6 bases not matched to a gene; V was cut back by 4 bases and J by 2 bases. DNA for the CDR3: TGTGCCAGCAGCTCAACAGCGGGGGCCAACACCGGGGAGCTGTTTTTT. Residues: CASSSTAGANTGELFF.

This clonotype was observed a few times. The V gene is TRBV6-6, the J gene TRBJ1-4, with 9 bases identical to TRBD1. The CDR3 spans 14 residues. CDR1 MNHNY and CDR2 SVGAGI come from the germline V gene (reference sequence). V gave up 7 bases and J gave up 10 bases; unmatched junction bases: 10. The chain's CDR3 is CASNIQGAVGKLFF. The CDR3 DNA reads TGTGCCAGCAATATACAGGGGGCAGTAGGAAAACTGTTTTTT.

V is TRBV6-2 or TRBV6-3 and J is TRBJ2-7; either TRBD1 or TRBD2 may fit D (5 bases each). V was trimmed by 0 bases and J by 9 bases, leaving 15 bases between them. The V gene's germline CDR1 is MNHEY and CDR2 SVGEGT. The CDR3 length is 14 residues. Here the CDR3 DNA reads TGTGCCAGCAGTTACTCCAACCTACGAGGGGTGCAGTACTTC. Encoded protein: CASSYSNLRGVQYF.

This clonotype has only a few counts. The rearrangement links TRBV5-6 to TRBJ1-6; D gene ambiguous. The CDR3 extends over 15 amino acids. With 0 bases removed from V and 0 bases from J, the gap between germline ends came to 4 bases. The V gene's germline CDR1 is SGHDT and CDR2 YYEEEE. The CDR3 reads CASSLEVSYNSPLHF. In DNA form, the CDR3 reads TGTGCCAGCAGCTTGGAAGTCTCCTATAATTCACCCCTCCACTTT.